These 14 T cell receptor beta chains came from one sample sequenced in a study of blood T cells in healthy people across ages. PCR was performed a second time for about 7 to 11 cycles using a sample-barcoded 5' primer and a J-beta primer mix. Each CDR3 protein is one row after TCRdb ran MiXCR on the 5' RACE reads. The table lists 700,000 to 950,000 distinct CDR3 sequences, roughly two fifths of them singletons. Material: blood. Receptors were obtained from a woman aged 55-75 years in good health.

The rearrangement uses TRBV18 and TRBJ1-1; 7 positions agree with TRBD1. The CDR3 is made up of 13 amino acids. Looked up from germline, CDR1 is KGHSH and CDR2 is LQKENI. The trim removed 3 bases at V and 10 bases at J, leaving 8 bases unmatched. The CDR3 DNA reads TGTGCCAGCTCACCCCGGGACAGTGCTGGAGCTTTCTTT. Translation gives CASSPRDSAGAFF.

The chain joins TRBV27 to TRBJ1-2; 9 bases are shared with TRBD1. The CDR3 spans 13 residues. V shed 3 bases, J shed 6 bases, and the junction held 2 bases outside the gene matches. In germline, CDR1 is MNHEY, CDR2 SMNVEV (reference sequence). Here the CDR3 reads CASSFTGGNGYTF. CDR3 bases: TGTGCCAGCAGTTTTACAGGGGGCAATGGCTACACCTTC.

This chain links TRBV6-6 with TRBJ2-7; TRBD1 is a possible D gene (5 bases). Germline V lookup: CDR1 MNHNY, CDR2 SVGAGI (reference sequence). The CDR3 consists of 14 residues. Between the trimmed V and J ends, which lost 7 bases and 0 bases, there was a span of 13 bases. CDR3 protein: CASTGAVSSYEQYF. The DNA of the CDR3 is TGTGCCAGCACTGGGGCAGTTAGCTCCTACGAGCAGTACTTC.

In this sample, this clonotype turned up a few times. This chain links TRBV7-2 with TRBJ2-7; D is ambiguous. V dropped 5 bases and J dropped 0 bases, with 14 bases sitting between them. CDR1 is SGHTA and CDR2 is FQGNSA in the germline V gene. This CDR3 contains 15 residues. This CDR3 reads CASSLTTSSSYEQYF. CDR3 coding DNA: TGTGCCAGCAGCCTAACAACCTCCAGCTCCTACGAGCAGTACTTC.

The CDR3 sequence is CASSLIRRAGGPTDTQYF. In nucleotides, the CDR3 is TGTGCCAGCAGTTTAATTAGGCGGGCGGGAGGACCCACAGATACGCAGTATTTT. The chain employs TRBV28 and TRBJ2-3, with 8 positions matching TRBD2. CDR3 length: 18 amino acids. V lost 2 bases and J lost 2; bases outside the gene matches: 12. Germline CDR1 and CDR2: MDHEN and SYDVKM.

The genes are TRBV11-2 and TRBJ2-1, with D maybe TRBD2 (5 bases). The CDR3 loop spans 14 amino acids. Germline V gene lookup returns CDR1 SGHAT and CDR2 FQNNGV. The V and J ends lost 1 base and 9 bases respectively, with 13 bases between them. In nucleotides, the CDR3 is TGTGCCAGCAGCTTAGTAGGAGGAAAGAGTGAGCAGTTCTTC. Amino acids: CASSLVGGKSEQFF.

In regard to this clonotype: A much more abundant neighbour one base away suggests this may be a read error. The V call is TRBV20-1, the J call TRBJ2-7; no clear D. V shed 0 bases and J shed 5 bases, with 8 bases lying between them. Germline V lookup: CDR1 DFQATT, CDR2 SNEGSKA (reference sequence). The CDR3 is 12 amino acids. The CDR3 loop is CSARDLSHEQYF. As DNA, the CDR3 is TGCAGTGCTAGAGATCTGTCCCACGAGCAGTACTTC.

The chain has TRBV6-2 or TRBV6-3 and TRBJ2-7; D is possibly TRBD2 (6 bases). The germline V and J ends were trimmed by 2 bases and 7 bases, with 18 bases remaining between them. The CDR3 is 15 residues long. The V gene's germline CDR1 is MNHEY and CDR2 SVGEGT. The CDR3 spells CASSYGGGAYNEQYF. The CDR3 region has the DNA TGTGCCAGCAGTTACGGTGGCGGGGCCTACAATGAGCAGTACTTC.

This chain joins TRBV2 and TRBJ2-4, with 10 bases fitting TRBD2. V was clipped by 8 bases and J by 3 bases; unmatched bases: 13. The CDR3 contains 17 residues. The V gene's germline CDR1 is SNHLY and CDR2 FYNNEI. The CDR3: CASYPPKAGGVKNIQYF. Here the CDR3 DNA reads TGTGCCAGCTATCCACCCAAAGCGGGAGGGGTCAAAAACATTCAGTACTTC.

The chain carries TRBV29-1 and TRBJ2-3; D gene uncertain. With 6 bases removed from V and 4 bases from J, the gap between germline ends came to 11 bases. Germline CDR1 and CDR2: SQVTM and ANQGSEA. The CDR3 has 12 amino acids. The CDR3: CSVRMDPDTQYF. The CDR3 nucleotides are TGCAGCGTCAGAATGGATCCAGATACGCAGTATTTT.

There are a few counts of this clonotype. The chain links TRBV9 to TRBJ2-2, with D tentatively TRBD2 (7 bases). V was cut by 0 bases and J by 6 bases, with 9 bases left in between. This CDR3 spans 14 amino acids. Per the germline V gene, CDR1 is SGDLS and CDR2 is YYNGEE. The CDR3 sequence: CASSVEGGAGELFF. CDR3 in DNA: TGTGCCAGCAGCGTAGAGGGGGGGGCCGGGGAGCTGTTTTTT.

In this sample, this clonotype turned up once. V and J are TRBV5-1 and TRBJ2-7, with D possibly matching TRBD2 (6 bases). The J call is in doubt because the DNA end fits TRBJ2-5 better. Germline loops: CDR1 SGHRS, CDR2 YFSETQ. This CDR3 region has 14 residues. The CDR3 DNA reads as TGCGCCAGCAGCGTCGGAGGGAATGGGGAGACCCAGTACTTC. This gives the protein CASSVGGNGETQYF.

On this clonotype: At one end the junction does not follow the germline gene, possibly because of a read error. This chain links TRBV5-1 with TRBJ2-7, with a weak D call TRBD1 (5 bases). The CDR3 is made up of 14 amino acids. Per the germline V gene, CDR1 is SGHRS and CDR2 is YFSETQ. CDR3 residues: CASGLGLNLYEQYF. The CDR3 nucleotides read TGCGCCAGCGGCTTGGGGCTCAACTTGTACGAGCAGTACTTC.

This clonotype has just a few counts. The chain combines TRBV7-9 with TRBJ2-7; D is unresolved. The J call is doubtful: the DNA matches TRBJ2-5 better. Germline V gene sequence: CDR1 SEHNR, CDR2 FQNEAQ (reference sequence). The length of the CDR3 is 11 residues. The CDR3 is CASRNWETQYF. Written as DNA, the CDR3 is TGTGCCAGCAGGAATTGGGAGACCCAGTACTTC.